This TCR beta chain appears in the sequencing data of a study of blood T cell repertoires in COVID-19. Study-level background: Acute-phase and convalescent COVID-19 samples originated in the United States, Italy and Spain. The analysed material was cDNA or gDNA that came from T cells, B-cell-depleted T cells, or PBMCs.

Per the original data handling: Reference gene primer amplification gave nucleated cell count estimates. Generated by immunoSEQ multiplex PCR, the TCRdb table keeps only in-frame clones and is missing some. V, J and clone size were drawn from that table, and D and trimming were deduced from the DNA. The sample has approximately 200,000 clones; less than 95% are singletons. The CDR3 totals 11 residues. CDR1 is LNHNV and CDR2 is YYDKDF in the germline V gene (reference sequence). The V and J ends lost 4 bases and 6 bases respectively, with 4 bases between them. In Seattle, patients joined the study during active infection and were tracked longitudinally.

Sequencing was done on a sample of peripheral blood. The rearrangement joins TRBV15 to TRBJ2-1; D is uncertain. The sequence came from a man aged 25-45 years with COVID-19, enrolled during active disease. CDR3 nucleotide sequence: TGTGCCACCAGCACCCTCAATGAGCAGTTCTTC. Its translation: CATSTLNEQFF.